A single sample gave rise to the 32 T cell receptor beta chains below, sequenced in a study of T cell changes during pregnancy in multiple sclerosis. Profiling relied on immunoSEQ multiplex PCR, and the TCRdb table lists in-frame clones only, not all of them. The table lists roughly 110,000 clones, roughly nine tenths of them singletons. The sequencing used peripheral blood, collected before pregnancy. The origin of the receptors is a female donor with multiple sclerosis, enrolled in a pregnancy study.

The chain couples TRBV10-3 to TRBJ2-7; 8 positions agree with TRBD2. J lost 3 bases, V lost 10 bases, and 5 bases had no gene match. CDR1 is ENHRY, CDR2 SYGVKD, per germline. The CDR3 is 12 amino acids. CDR3 coding DNA: TGTGCCACCGGGACTAGGGGCTACGAGCAGTACTTC. Amino acid sequence: CATGTRGYEQYF.

The CDR3 region is CASSRDRRAIPYEQYF. As DNA, the CDR3 is TGTGCCAGTAGTAGAGACAGGCGTGCCATCCCCTACGAGCAGTACTTC. The chain recombines TRBV19 with TRBJ2-7, with D possibly being TRBD1 (6 bases). V was shortened by 4 bases and J by 2 bases, with 18 bases between the two germline ends. The CDR3 covers 16 residues. Germline V CDR1 and CDR2: LNHDA, SQIVND (reference sequence).

The V gene is TRBV18, the J gene TRBJ2-7; the match to TRBD1 covers 7 bases. The CDR3 extends over 13 amino acids. In germline, CDR1 is KGHSH, CDR2 LQKENI. After removal of 3 bases from V and 12 bases from J, the junction contained 11 bases not matched to a gene. This chain's CDR3 is CASSPRDRVSPYF. CDR3 nucleotides: TGTGCCAGCTCACCCAGAGACAGGGTATCGCCGTACTTC.

In DNA form, the CDR3 reads TGCAGCGCCGGTGGAGCGGGGGCTACCTACGAGCAGTACTTC. Encoded protein: CSAGGAGATYEQYF. This chain joins TRBV29-1 and TRBJ2-7; 8 bases map to TRBD2. Germline V lookup: CDR1 SQVTM, CDR2 ANQGSEA. The CDR3 contains 14 residues. V dropped 7 bases and J dropped 2; count of bases not matched to a gene: 10.

This clone came up a few times. The chain joins TRBV7-2 to TRBJ1-1; TRBD1 matches 8 bases. Germline V gene sequence: CDR1 SGHTA, CDR2 FQGNSA. The CDR3 sequence is 14 residues long. The V segment lost 4 bases and the J segment 4 bases; nucleotides outside the gene matches: 5. The CDR3 region has the DNA TGTGCCAGCAGCTCAACAGGGGGAGGCACTGAAGCTTTCTTT. Translated: CASSSTGGGTEAFF. The whole variable domain, filled in from reference TRBV7-2 and TRBJ1-1, reads GAGVSQSPSNKVTEKGKDVELRCDPISGHTALYWYRQSLGQGLEFLIYFQGNSAPDKSGLPSDRFSAERTGGSVSTLTIQRTQQEDSAVYLCASSSTGGGTEAFFGQGTRLTVV.

The chain carries TRBV5-5 and TRBJ1-4; D possibly corresponds to TRBD1 (5 bases). V gave up 5 bases and J gave up 4 bases, with 18 bases separating them. This CDR3 spans 16 amino acids. In germline, CDR1 is SGHKS, CDR2 YYEKEE (reference sequence). Here the CDR3 reads CASRDKRQIDNEKLFF. CDR3 DNA sequence: TGTGCCAGCAGGGATAAACGACAGATAGATAATGAAAAACTGTTTTTT. Full variable domain (remainder filled in from reference TRBV5-5 and TRBJ1-4): DAGVTQSPTHLIKTRGQQVTLRCSPISGHKSVSWYQQVLGQGPQFIFQYYEKEERGRGNFPDRFSARQFPNYSSELNVNALLLGDSALYLCASRDKRQIDNEKLFFGSGTQLSVL.

This rearrangement joins TRBV4-2 to TRBJ2-5; 10 bases fit TRBD2. The CDR3 totals 16 residues. V trimming: 4 bases; J trimming: 4 bases; junction bases outside the gene matches: 9. Germline loops: CDR1 LGHNA, CDR2 YNFKEQ. CDR3 amino acids: CASSPEREGLGETQYF. DNA of the CDR3: TGTGCCAGCAGCCCAGAGCGGGAGGGCCTAGGAGAGACCCAGTACTTC.

This clone came up once. This chain connects TRBV14 to TRBJ2-2; unclear D gene. CDR1 and CDR2 from the germline V gene are SGHDN and FVKESK. This CDR3 has 14 amino acids. V was pared by 1 base and J by 6 bases, with 9 bases between. The CDR3 DNA is TGTGCCAGCAGCCAAGTGGCCCAGTCCGGGGAGCTGTTTTTT. It encodes CASSQVAQSGELFF.

The CDR3 loop is CASSKGGLGLGEQYF. In nucleotides, the CDR3 is TGTGCCAGCAGTAAGGGGGGGCTAGGCCTTGGCGAGCAGTACTTC. J is TRBJ2-7 and V is TRBV25-1, with a tentative D call TRBD2 (7 bases). The CDR3 contains 15 residues. The germline CDR1 and CDR2 sequences are MGHDK and SYGVNS. Deletions cut 5 bases from V and 6 bases from J, with 20 bases between.

V is TRBV15 and J is TRBJ1-1; 9 positions match TRBD1. Germline V gives CDR1 LNHNV, CDR2 YYDKDF (reference sequence). Losses at the gene ends were 5 bases for V and 3 bases for J; bases not matched to a gene: 4. The CDR3 is 14 amino acids. CDR3 in amino acids: CATSLRTGDTEAFF. The CDR3 DNA reads TGTGCCACCAGCCTACGGACAGGGGACACTGAAGCTTTCTTT. Filled out from reference TRBV15 and TRBJ1-1, the complete variable domain reads DAMVIQNPRYQVTQFGKPVTLSCSQTLNHNVMYWYQQKSSQAPKLLFHYYDKDFNNEADTPDNFQSRRPNTSFCFLDIRSPGLGDTAMYLCATSLRTGDTEAFFGQGTRLTVV.

This clone has a single count. DNA of the CDR3: TGTGCCAGCAGGGTAGAAAATTACTCTGGAAACACCATATATTTT. Translation: CASRVENYSGNTIYF. This chain links TRBV6-1 with TRBJ1-3; no firm D call. From germline, CDR1 is MNHNS and CDR2 SASEGT. The ends were cut back, 6 bases at V and 0 bases at J, with 12 bases in the middle. This CDR3 comprises 15 residues.

This chain connects TRBV30 to TRBJ2-1; 10 nucleotides align to TRBD2. CDR1 and CDR2 from the germline V gene are GTSNPN and SVGIG (reference sequence). The CDR3 is 18 amino acids. Trimming took 4 bases from V and 0 from J; bases not matched to a gene: 12. For the CDR3, the DNA is TGTGCCTGGAACGGACTAGCGGAGGAGGAAATCTCCTACAATGAGCAGTTCTTC. It encodes CAWNGLAEEEISYNEQFF.

The chain is built from TRBV18 and TRBJ1-2, with D perhaps TRBD1 (6 bases). V was shortened by 3 bases and J by 2 bases, with 10 bases between the two germline ends. The CDR3 is 14 amino acids. The germline V gene has CDR1 KGHSH and CDR2 LQKENI. DNA for the CDR3: TGTGCCAGCTCACCCTGGGACATAAACTATGGCTACACCTTC. Its translation is CASSPWDINYGYTF.

CDR3 nucleotide sequence: TGTGCCAGCAGTTCGGACTCGATCACTAATCAGCCCCAGCATTTT. Translating gives CASSSDSITNQPQHF. This chain uses TRBV6-6 with TRBJ1-5; D uncertain. From germline, CDR1 is MNHNY and CDR2 SVGAGI (reference sequence). Deletions cut 4 bases from V and 4 bases from J, with 14 bases between. The length of the CDR3 is 15 residues.

J is TRBJ1-3 and V is TRBV25-1, with a weak D call TRBD1 (5 bases). V lost 4 bases and J lost 3, with 7 bases in between. The CDR3 covers 13 residues. Germline loops: CDR1 MGHDK, CDR2 SYGVNS. The CDR3 is CASSVQGGNTIYF. As DNA, the CDR3 is TGTGCCAGCAGTGTCCAGGGTGGAAACACCATATATTTT.

The chain uses TRBV19 and TRBJ2-1; TRBD2 matches 8 bases. The J segment lost 12 bases and the V segment lost 6 bases, leaving 7 bases of the junction unmatched. The CDR3 is 12 amino acids. Germline V gene data show CDR1 as LNHDA and CDR2 as SQIVND (reference sequence). CDR3 residues: CASSVSGNGQFF. DNA for the CDR3: TGTGCCAGTAGCGTTAGCGGGAACGGGCAGTTCTTC.

This clone was found a few times. The chain recombines TRBV19 with TRBJ1-6; the D gene is possibly TRBD1 (5 bases). Per the germline V gene, CDR1 is LNHDA and CDR2 is SQIVND (reference sequence). The CDR3 contains 15 residues. Trimming shortened V by 8 bases and J by 9 bases, and 20 bases separated the two germline ends. The CDR3 loop reads CASGDSSSSGSPLHF. Here the CDR3 DNA reads TGTGCCAGTGGCGACAGCTCCTCGTCTGGTTCACCCCTCCACTTT.

The count of this clone is one. V usage is TRBV7-6 and J usage is TRBJ1-1; TRBD1 is a possible D gene (5 bases). The germline V gene encodes CDR1 SGHVS and CDR2 FNYEAQ. This CDR3 has 16 amino acids. The V and J ends lost 1 base and 1 base respectively, with 13 bases between them. The CDR3: CASSLGVGGKNTEAFF. CDR3 bases: TGTGCCAGCAGCTTAGGGGTGGGGGGGAAGAACACTGAAGCTTTCTTT.

The chain is built from TRBV6-5 and TRBJ1-5; D may be TRBD1 (6 bases). In germline, CDR1 is MNHEY, CDR2 SVGAGI. The length of the CDR3 is 13 residues. Trimming pared 2 bases from V and 6 bases from J, leaving 8 bases between. CDR3 sequence (DNA): TGTGCCAGCAGTTACCAGGGGATTCAGCCCCAGCATTTT. Residues: CASSYQGIQPQHF.

The J gene is TRBJ1-5, the V gene TRBV19, with no clear D. V lost 4 bases and J lost 5, with 12 bases in between. The CDR3 runs 14 residues. Per the germline V gene, CDR1 is LNHDA and CDR2 is SQIVND (reference sequence). This chain's CDR3 is CASSRIRRDQPQHF. The CDR3 nucleotides read TGTGCCAGTAGTAGAATCCGGCGGGATCAGCCCCAGCATTTT.

The genes are TRBV28 and TRBJ2-2; 8 bases align to TRBD2. V lost 3 bases, J lost 4 bases, and 1 base stayed unmatched. The CDR3 spans 14 residues. The germline gives CDR1 MDHEN, CDR2 SYDVKM. DNA for the CDR3: TGTGCCAGCAGTTTTAGCGGGATCACCGGGGAGCTGTTTTTT. This translates into CASSFSGITGELFF.

The V and J genes are TRBV6-6 and TRBJ2-1; no clear D gene. Germline V gene lookup returns CDR1 MNHNY and CDR2 SVGAGI (reference sequence). This CDR3 contains 14 residues. V gave up 2 bases and J gave up 5 bases, with 10 bases separating them. The CDR3 sequence: CASSYTAANNEQFF. As DNA, the CDR3 is TGTGCCAGCAGTTACACGGCGGCGAACAATGAGCAGTTCTTC.

The genes are TRBV18 and TRBJ1-2; 8 nucleotides agree with TRBD1. V lost 3 bases to trimming and J lost 2 bases; unmatched junction nucleotides: 2. The germline V gene has CDR1 KGHSH and CDR2 LQKENI. This CDR3 comprises 14 residues. The CDR3 DNA reads TGTGCCAGCTCACCGAGGACAGGGAACTATGGCTACACCTTC. Amino acid sequence: CASSPRTGNYGYTF.

The chain is built from TRBV6-6 and TRBJ2-7; 12 bases align to TRBD1. Germline CDR1 reads MNHNY; CDR2 reads SVGAGI (reference sequence). The V gene end was trimmed by 7 bases and the J gene end by 2 bases; junction bases not matched to a gene: 9. The CDR3 has 16 residues. Here the CDR3 DNA reads TGTGCCAGCACTAACCCGGGGACAGGGGGCGCCTACGAGCAGTACTTC. Translated: CASTNPGTGGAYEQYF.

V is TRBV28 and J is TRBJ2-7; TRBD1 is a possible D gene (6 bases). This CDR3 comprises 12 residues. In germline, CDR1 is MDHEN, CDR2 SYDVKM. The germline V and J ends were trimmed by 5 bases and 4 bases, with 9 bases remaining between them. The CDR3: CASSNRVYEQYF. As DNA, the CDR3 is TGTGCCAGCAGTAACAGGGTTTACGAGCAGTACTTC.

The chain recombines TRBV4-2 with TRBJ2-1; 14 bases agree with TRBD2. Germline-derived CDR1 and CDR2 are LGHNA and YNFKEQ. After removal of 4 bases from V and 9 bases from J, the junction contained 5 bases not matched to a gene. The CDR3 extends over 15 amino acids. The CDR3 DNA follows: TGTGCCAGCAGCCTCGGGACTAGCGGGAGCGGTGAGCAGTTCTTC. Its translation: CASSLGTSGSGEQFF.

This rearrangement joins TRBV6-5 to TRBJ1-2; TRBD1 matches 7 bases. Germline values: CDR1 MNHEY, CDR2 SVGAGI. The CDR3 runs 14 residues. V shed 0 bases and J 7 bases; nucleotides not matched to a gene: 5. CDR3 coding DNA: TGTGCCAGCAGTTACTCGGAGGGGGCTTCTGGCTACACCTTC. Translated: CASSYSEGASGYTF.

The chain recombines TRBV28 with TRBJ1-1, with 10 nucleotides matching TRBD1. The CDR3 length is 15 residues. V lost 7 bases and J lost 4; bases outside the gene matches: 9. Germline lookup yields CDR1 MDHEN and CDR2 SYDVKM. This chain's CDR3 is CASNRQGAGLTEAFF. CDR3 DNA: TGTGCCAGCAATCGACAGGGGGCCGGTCTCACTGAAGCTTTCTTT.

The chain is built from TRBV9 and TRBJ1-1; no reliable D call. The V end lost 3 bases, the J end lost 3 bases, and 9 bases lay between the germline ends. CDR1 is SGDLS and CDR2 is YYNGEE in the germline V gene. The CDR3 length is 13 residues. CDR3 loop: CASSALIYTEAFF. The CDR3 DNA sequence: TGTGCCAGCAGCGCCTTAATATACACTGAAGCTTTCTTT.

The V call is TRBV28, the J call TRBJ1-6, with a weak D call TRBD1 (6 bases). The germline V and J ends were trimmed by 6 bases and 7 bases, with 13 bases remaining between them. Germline assignment: CDR1 MDHEN and CDR2 SYDVKM. This CDR3 is 14 amino acids long. The CDR3 sequence is CASRPGRGNSPLHF. As DNA, the CDR3 is TGTGCCAGCAGGCCTGGAAGGGGGAATTCACCCCTCCACTTT.

The V and J genes are TRBV4-3 and TRBJ1-1; maybe TRBD1 (6 bases). Trimming removed 0 bases at V and 0 bases at J, with 11 bases between. The CDR3 sequence is 16 residues long. The V gene's germline CDR1 is LGHNA and CDR2 YSLEER. The DNA for the CDR3 is TGCGCCAGCAGCCAAGATAAGGACAGATTGAACACTGAAGCTTTCTTT. Translating gives CASSQDKDRLNTEAFF.

The rearrangement joins TRBV11-3 to TRBJ2-4; a possible D gene is TRBD1 (6 bases). The CDR3 is 13 amino acids. The V end was cut by 5 bases, the J end by 7 bases, with 12 bases between. Looked up from germline, CDR1 is SGHNT and CDR2 is YENEEA. CDR3 in amino acids: CASSLRGVNIQYF. The CDR3 region has the DNA TGTGCCAGCAGCCTCAGGGGTGTCAACATTCAGTACTTC.